The present TCR beta chain was sequenced within a study of T-cell memory formation after mild COVID-19. Study overall: The two donors had largely donor-specific TCR clusters.

This clonotype is termed medium-sized (0.01 to 0.1%). The antigen is not known. CDR1 is SQVTM, CDR2 ANQGSEA, per germline. The length of the CDR3 is 12 residues. The V end lost 1 base, the J end lost 5 bases, and 9 bases lay between the germline ends. The study, taken as a whole, reports: CD4+ contracting clones were mainly CM and EM; CD8+ ones, EMRA.

From 5'RACE with constant-segment primers came TCR alpha and TCR beta cDNA libraries that carried sample barcodes and UMIs. Each CDR3 protein is one row after TCRdb ran MiXCR on the 5' RACE reads. The data contain 92,000 or so distinct CDR3 sequences, approximately 16% of them singletons. The sequenced sample consisted of PBMCs or a T cell subset sorted from them (not recorded which). The rearrangement uses TRBV29-1 and TRBJ2-7; no definite D call. The receptor's source is a young man who had mild COVID-19 (a few samples of this study predate the infection). Cell type and time point are not known. The CDR3 spells CSVEVRADEQYF. CDR3 coding DNA: TGCAGCGTTGAAGTTCGGGCAGACGAGCAGTACTTC.